This TCR beta chain was documented in a study of tumour-infiltrating T cells in Burkitt lymphoma. Turning to the study itself: The Burkitt lymphoma cohort spanned all epidemiological subtypes. Repertoire clonality predicted overall and progression-free survival.

General study points: Several public clonotypes recurred in numerous Burkitt lymphoma patients.

About this clone: Its antigen is currently unknown.

Trimming pared 8 bases from V and 5 bases from J, leaving 19 bases between. CDR3 size: 14 residues. Germline V gene lookup returns CDR1 MNHNY and CDR2 SVGAGI (reference sequence). TCRdb keeps only in-frame clones here, not all; method: immunoSEQ multiplex PCR. The sample consists of tens of thousands of clones, roughly 30% of them appearing once. The chain carries TRBV6-6 and TRBJ2-7; D is perhaps TRBD2 (6 bases). The sequencing input was tumor tissue. This TCR came from a human donor with Burkitt lymphoma. The CDR3 DNA sequence: TGTGCCAGCGGATCCTCCCGCGGGACTGACGAGCAGTACTTC. Encoded protein: CASGSSRGTDEQYF.